This T cell receptor beta chain is drawn from a study of shared clonotypes between healthy human individuals. Study-level results: It was the few donors that limited the genetic and exposure-history diversity represented.

Measured with immunoSEQ multiplex PCR; TCRdb has only the in-frame clones, and not every one. This table has 500,000 or so clones, around 95% appearing once. Turning to this clone: Antigen unknown.

CDR3 size: 19 residues. Looked up from germline, CDR1 is SGHRS and CDR2 is YFSETQ. With 8 bases removed from V and 3 bases from J, the gap between germline ends came to 33 bases. The source material was naive CD4+ T cells sorted from blood. Subset indicated: CD45RA+ positively selected. The V gene is TRBV5-1, the J gene TRBJ2-7; D unclear. The source of this sequence is a woman under 40 in good health. Here the CDR3 DNA reads TGCGCCAGACTAAAACTACAGTCTCGGGCGAACGTCCCGAGCTACGAGCAGTACTTC. This sequence encodes CARLKLQSRANVPSYEQYF.